Shown below are 2 T cell receptor beta chains from a single sample sequenced in a study of Ad26.COV2.S vaccination and SARS-CoV-2 variants. Noted treatment: some 19 received Ad26.COV2.S at low or high dose, single or two shots; roughly five received placebo; per-sample allocation not given. The investigators took samples on day 63 after the first vaccine or placebo injection. Sequencing was performed with immunoSEQ multiplex PCR; in TCRdb, only in-frame clones are kept and a portion is missing. The sample includes 250,000 to 300,000 clones, more than 70% of them seen just once. Specimen: peripheral blood, collected in a trial of Ad26.COV2.S vaccine versus placebo. These receptors were collected from a person between 18 and 65 years old who received the Ad26.COV2.S COVID-19 vaccine or a placebo.

The V and J genes are TRBV7-9 and TRBJ1-1; D is possibly TRBD1 (6 bases). This CDR3 has 13 amino acids. The germline V gene has CDR1 SEHNR and CDR2 FQNEAQ (reference sequence). Trimming pared 3 bases from V and 4 bases from J, leaving 9 bases between. The CDR3 protein is CASSLSQGTEAFF. In DNA form, the CDR3 reads TGTGCCAGCAGCTTGTCACAGGGCACTGAAGCTTTCTTT.

The genes are TRBV27 and TRBJ1-2, with D possibly matching TRBD1 (5 bases). The CDR3 has 13 amino acids. Trimming removed 5 bases from V and 3 bases from J, with 10 bases in between. CDR1 and CDR2 from the germline V gene are MNHEY and SMNVEV (reference sequence). CDR3 protein: CASSPPGHYGYTF. The CDR3 nucleotides read TGTGCCAGCAGTCCACCGGGACACTATGGCTACACCTTC.